This TCR beta chain was sequenced in a study of blood T cell repertoires in COVID-19. Study summary: The samples span acute and convalescent COVID-19 from the United States, Italy and Spain.

Source study methods: Estimates of nucleated cell counts were drawn from the amplification of reference gene primers. Clones were read by immunoSEQ multiplex PCR, and TCRdb kept only the in-frame ones, dropping some. The V and J calls and clone size come from that table; D and trimming were worked out from the DNA. The table shows about 66,000 clones, with roughly 90% occurring only once. V shed 3 bases and J shed 7 bases, with 10 bases lying between them. Per the germline V gene, CDR1 is SNHLY and CDR2 is FYNNEI. CDR3 length: 14 residues. On this clone itself: The identical CDR3 is also encoded by other nucleotide sequences in the sample.

This chain uses TRBV2 with TRBJ1-6, with D perhaps TRBD1 (5 bases). This TCR came from a man between 60 and 70 years old with acute or convalescent COVID-19. The source material was peripheral blood. CDR3 DNA sequence: TGTGCCAGCAGTGAGGGCAGGGTGAATTCACCCCTCCACTTT. Protein: CASSEGRVNSPLHF.